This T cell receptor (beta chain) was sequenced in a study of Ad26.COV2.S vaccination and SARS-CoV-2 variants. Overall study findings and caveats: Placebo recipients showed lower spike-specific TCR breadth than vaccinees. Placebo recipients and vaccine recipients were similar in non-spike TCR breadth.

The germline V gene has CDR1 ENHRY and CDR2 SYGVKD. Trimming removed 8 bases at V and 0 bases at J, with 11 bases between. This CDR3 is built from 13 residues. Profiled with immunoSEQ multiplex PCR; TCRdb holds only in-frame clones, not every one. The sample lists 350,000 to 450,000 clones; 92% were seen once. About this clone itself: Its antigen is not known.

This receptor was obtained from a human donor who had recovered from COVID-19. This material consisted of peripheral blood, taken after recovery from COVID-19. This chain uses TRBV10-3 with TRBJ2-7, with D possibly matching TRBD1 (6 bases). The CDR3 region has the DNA TGTGCCATCGGAGGACAGAGCTCCTACGAGCAGTACTTC. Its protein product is CAIGGQSSYEQYF.